This TCR beta chain derives from a study of T cell responses to AZD1222 COVID-19 vaccine. Generated by immunoSEQ multiplex PCR, the TCRdb table keeps only in-frame clones and is missing some. The table shows fewer than 130,000 clones, with over 85% occurring only once. Second-dose timings of about 4 or about 12 weeks were pooled. Comment on this clone: Its target is unknown.

Study results and caveats: Spike was spanned by vaccine-associated CD4 TCRs, which were dominant at 160-218 and 743-854.

Sample: peripheral blood, taken 28 days after the second AZD1222 dose. This sequence was found in an adult who received the AZD1222 COVID-19 vaccine.

The CDR3 loop is CASSGRDPIVGYTF. The DNA for the CDR3 is TGTGCCAGCAGCGGACGGGATCCAATAGTTGGCTACACCTTC. The rearrangement links TRBV6-2 or TRBV6-3 to TRBJ1-2, with unresolved D. Trimming took 6 bases from V and 7 from J, leaving 18 bases between them. The CDR3 is 14 amino acids. Germline lookup yields CDR1 MNHEY and CDR2 SVGEGT.